The 5 T cell receptor beta chains below come from one sample, sequenced in a study of T cell responses to AZD1222 COVID-19 vaccine. The data were produced by immunoSEQ multiplex PCR, yet TCRdb's version contains in-frame clones alone and is incomplete. Here the sample spans 110,000 or so clones, 88% being singletons. The sample consisted of peripheral blood, taken 28 days after the second AZD1222 dose. The source is an adult who received the AZD1222 COVID-19 vaccine.

The chain employs TRBV7-3 and TRBJ2-2; no reliable D call. The CDR3 is 13 residues long. Germline V gene lookup returns CDR1 SGHTA and CDR2 FQGTGA. V was clipped by 5 bases and J by 4 bases, with 8 bases between them. CDR3: CASSATITGELFF. Written as DNA, the CDR3 is TGTGCCAGCAGCGCCACGATCACCGGGGAGCTGTTTTTT.

The chain has TRBV9 and TRBJ2-3; maybe TRBD2 (6 bases). The CDR3 has 15 residues. The V and J ends lost 3 bases and 0 bases respectively, with 11 bases between them. Looked up from germline, CDR1 is SGDLS and CDR2 is YYNGEE. This CDR3 is CASSARGTSTDTQYF. In DNA form, the CDR3 reads TGTGCCAGCAGCGCTCGGGGGACTAGCACAGATACGCAGTATTTT.

The CDR3 DNA reads as TGTGCCACCCAGAGGGACAAGGCAACTAATGAAAAACTGTTTTTT. Encoded protein: CATQRDKATNEKLFF. The rearrangement uses TRBV2 and TRBJ1-4, with D possibly TRBD1 on 6 matching bases. The V end lost 10 bases, the J end lost 0 bases, and 15 bases lay between the germline ends. Looked up from germline, CDR1 is SNHLY and CDR2 is FYNNEI. There are 15 residues in the CDR3.

The rearrangement uses TRBV6-5 and TRBJ1-3; D is undetermined. The germline CDR1 and CDR2 sequences are MNHEY and SVGAGI. The CDR3 runs 14 residues. The V end was cut by 6 bases, the J end by 0 bases, with 9 bases between. CDR3 sequence: CASSLDGSGNTIYF. The CDR3 DNA reads TGTGCCAGCAGCTTGGACGGCTCTGGAAACACCATATATTTT.

The chain uses TRBV7-2 and TRBJ1-6; no clear D gene. Deletions cut 2 bases from V and 7 bases from J, with 12 bases between. The CDR3 runs to 15 residues. The germline V gene has CDR1 SGHTA and CDR2 FQGNSA. The CDR3 reads CASSLSPGSNSPLHF. The DNA of the CDR3 is TGTGCCAGCAGCTTATCCCCCGGGAGCAATTCACCCCTCCACTTT.